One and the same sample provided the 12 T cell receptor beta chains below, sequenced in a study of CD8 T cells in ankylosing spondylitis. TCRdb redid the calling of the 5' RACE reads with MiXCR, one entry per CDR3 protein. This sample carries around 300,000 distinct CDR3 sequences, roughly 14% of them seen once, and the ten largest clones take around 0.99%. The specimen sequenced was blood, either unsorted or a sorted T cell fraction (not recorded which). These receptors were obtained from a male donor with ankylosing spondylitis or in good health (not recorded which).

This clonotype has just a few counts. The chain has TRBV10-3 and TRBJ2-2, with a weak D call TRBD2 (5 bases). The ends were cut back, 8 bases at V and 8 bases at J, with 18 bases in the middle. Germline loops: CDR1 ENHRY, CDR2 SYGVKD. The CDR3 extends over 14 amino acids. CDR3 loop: CAIGGPSTVGELFF. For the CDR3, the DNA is TGTGCCATCGGAGGCCCATCGACCGTGGGGGAGCTGTTTTTT.

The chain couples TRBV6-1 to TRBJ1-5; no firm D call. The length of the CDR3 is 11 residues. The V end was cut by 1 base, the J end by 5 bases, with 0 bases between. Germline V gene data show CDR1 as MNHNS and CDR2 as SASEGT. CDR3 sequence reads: CASSEDQPQHF. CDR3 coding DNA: TGTGCCAGCAGTGAAGATCAGCCCCAGCATTTT.

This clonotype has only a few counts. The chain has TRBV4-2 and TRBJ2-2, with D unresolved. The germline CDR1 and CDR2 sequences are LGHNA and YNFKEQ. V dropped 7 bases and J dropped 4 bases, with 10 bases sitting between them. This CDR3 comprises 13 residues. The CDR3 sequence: CASTGSSTGELFF. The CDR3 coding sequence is TGTGCCAGCACCGGATCTTCCACCGGGGAGCTGTTTTTT.

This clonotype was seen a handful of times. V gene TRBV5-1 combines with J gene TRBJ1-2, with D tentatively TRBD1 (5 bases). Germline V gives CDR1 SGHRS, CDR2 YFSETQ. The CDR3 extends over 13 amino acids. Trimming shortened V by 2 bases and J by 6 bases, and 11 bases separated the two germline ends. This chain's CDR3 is CASSFRTTDGYTF. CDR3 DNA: TGCGCCAGCAGCTTCCGGACAACTGATGGCTACACCTTC.

For the CDR3, the DNA is TGTGCCAGCAGTTTATACGGGGGGGACACTGAAGCTTTCTTT. This sequence encodes CASSLYGGDTEAFF. The chain couples TRBV12-3 or TRBV12-4 to TRBJ1-1, with D possibly matching TRBD1 (5 bases). This CDR3 contains 14 residues. The ends were cut back, 2 bases at V and 3 bases at J, with 10 bases in the middle.

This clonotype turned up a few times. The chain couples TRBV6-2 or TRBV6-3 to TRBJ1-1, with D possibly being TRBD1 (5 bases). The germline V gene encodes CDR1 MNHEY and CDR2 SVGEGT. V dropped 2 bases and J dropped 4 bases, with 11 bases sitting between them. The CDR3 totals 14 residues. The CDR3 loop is CASSYGGGATEAFF. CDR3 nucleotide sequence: TGTGCCAGCAGTTACGGTGGAGGGGCCACTGAAGCTTTCTTT.

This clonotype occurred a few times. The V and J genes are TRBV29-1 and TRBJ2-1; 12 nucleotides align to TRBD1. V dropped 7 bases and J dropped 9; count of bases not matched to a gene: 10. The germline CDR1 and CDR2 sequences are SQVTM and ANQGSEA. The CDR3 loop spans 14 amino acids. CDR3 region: CSGRDRGPKGEQFF. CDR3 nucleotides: TGCAGCGGCCGGGACAGGGGGCCAAAGGGTGAGCAGTTCTTC.

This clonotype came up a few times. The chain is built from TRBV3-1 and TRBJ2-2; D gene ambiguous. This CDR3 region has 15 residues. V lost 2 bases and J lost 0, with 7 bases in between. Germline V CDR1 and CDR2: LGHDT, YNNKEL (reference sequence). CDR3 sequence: CASSQFTANTGELFF. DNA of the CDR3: TGTGCCAGCAGCCAATTTACTGCGAACACCGGGGAGCTGTTTTTT.

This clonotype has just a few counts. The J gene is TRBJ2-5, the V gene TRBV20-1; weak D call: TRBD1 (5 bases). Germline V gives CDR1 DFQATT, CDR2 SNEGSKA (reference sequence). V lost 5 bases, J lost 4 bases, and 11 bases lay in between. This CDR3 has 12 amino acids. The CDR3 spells CSAGLRAETQYF. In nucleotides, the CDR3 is TGCAGTGCTGGCCTCAGGGCAGAGACCCAGTACTTC.

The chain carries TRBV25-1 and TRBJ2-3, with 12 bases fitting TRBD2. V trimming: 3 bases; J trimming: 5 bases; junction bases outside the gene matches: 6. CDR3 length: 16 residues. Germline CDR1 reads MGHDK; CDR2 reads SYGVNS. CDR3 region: CASSDLAGGPQDTQYF. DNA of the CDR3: TGTGCCAGCAGTGATCTAGCGGGAGGGCCTCAAGATACGCAGTATTTT.

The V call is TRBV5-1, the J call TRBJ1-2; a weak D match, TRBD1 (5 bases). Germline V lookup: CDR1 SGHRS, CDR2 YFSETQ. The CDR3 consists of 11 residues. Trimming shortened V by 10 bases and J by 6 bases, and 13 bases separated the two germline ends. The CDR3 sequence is CAQGGVDGYTF. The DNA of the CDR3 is TGCGCCCAAGGAGGGGTGGATGGCTACACCTTC. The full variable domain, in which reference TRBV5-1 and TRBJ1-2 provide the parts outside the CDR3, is KAGVTQTPRYLIKTRGQQVTLSCSPISGHRSVSWYQQTPGQGLQFLFEYFSETQRNKGNFPGRFSGRQFSNSRSEMNVSTLELGDSALYLCAQGGVDGYTFGSGTRLTVV.

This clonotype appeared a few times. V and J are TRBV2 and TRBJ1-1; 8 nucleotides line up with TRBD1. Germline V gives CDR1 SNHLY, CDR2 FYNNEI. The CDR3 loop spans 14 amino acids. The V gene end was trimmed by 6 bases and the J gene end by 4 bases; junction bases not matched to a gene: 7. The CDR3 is CASRVQGGGTEAFF. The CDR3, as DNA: TGTGCCAGCAGGGTACAGGGGGGAGGCACTGAAGCTTTCTTT.